A single sample gave rise to the 26 T cell receptor beta chains below, sequenced in a study of T cell responses to AZD1222 COVID-19 vaccine (dated by TCRdb to about 2021). The time point label, read with the paper, signifies: about 28 days (+/-7) after the second vaccine dose. The treatment or condition label for this specimen denotes: meningococcal conjugate vaccine given as trial control. Receptors were amplified or captured by the immunoSEQ multiplex PCR assay. This is the immuneACCESS table as TCRdb keeps it, with only in-frame sequences that have V and J called. A part of the clones is gone; compared with another copy, unresolved V genes explain less than half, and the rest is unexplained. Across this sample there are 130,000 or so clones, with approximately 85% seen only once. In total, the top ten clones hold roughly 8.7% of the sample. The source material was peripheral blood, sampled 28 days after the second dose of the MenACWY control vaccine. The source of these receptors is an adult who received the MenACWY meningococcal vaccine as a control.

The CDR3 spells CAWSTQGDSGNTIYF. The CDR3 region has the DNA TGTGCCTGGAGTACACAGGGGGACTCTGGAAACACCATATATTTT. The genes are TRBV30 and TRBJ1-3, with 8 bases identical to TRBD1. Unmatched junction bases numbered 3, after V lost 2 bases and J lost 0 bases. CDR3 size: 15 residues. Germline loops: CDR1 GTSNPN, CDR2 SVGIG (reference sequence).

The gene calls are TRBV4-1 and TRBJ2-5; 14 bases align to TRBD2. The CDR3 consists of 14 residues. With 3 bases clipped from V and 9 bases from J, the junction kept 3 bases outside the gene matches. Germline V lookup: CDR1 MGHRA, CDR2 YSYEKL. The CDR3 spells CASSHSTSGRAQYF. The CDR3 nucleotides read TGCGCCAGCAGCCATTCGACTAGCGGGAGGGCCCAGTACTTC.

CDR3 protein: CASRRQGGTGNTIYF. The CDR3 DNA reads as TGTGCCAGCAGAAGACAGGGCGGAACTGGAAACACCATATATTTT. The rearrangement joins TRBV6-5 to TRBJ1-3; 7 nucleotides align to TRBD1. V lost 6 bases, J lost 2 bases, and 7 bases stayed unmatched. The CDR3 consists of 15 residues. The germline V gene encodes CDR1 MNHEY and CDR2 SVGAGI.

The rearrangement joins TRBV2 to TRBJ1-2; D is unresolved. Trimming removed 1 base at V and 2 bases at J, with 11 bases between. This CDR3 spans 15 amino acids. The germline V gene encodes CDR1 SNHLY and CDR2 FYNNEI. This CDR3 is CASSEGHRGNYGYTF. The CDR3 region has the DNA TGTGCCAGCAGTGAAGGGCACAGAGGGAACTATGGCTACACCTTC.

The V call is TRBV7-8, the J call TRBJ1-2; a weak D match, TRBD1 (5 bases). From germline, CDR1 is SGHVS and CDR2 FQNEAQ. This CDR3 contains 13 residues. Between the trimmed V and J ends, which lost 3 bases and 7 bases, there was a span of 12 bases. The CDR3 protein is CASSLGTVGGYTF. In DNA form, the CDR3 reads TGTGCCAGCAGCTTGGGGACGGTGGGTGGCTACACCTTC.

This clone has only one observation. This chain connects TRBV27 to TRBJ2-7, with TRBD1 matching 7 bases. Germline values: CDR1 MNHEY, CDR2 SMNVEV (reference sequence). V shed 4 bases, J shed 1 base, and the junction held 10 bases outside the gene matches. The CDR3 has 16 amino acids. The CDR3: CASSSLTGVGSYEQYF. CDR3 bases: TGTGCCAGCAGTTCCCTTACAGGGGTAGGATCCTACGAGCAGTACTTC.

CDR3 amino acids: CASSSRQGPGEKLFF. The CDR3 bases are TGTGCCAGCAGCTCCCGACAGGGACCGGGGGAAAAACTGTTTTTT. The chain couples TRBV5-5 to TRBJ1-4; 7 nucleotides line up with TRBD1. This CDR3 has 15 residues. The V and J ends lost 3 bases and 8 bases, in that order; junction bases with no gene match: 10. The germline gives CDR1 SGHKS, CDR2 YYEKEE (reference sequence).

This chain joins TRBV6-5 and TRBJ1-3; D is unclear. V gave up 8 bases and J gave up 0 bases, with 11 bases separating them. Germline lookup yields CDR1 MNHEY and CDR2 SVGAGI. CDR3 length equals 14 residues. The CDR3 reads CASWVGGSGNTIYF. As DNA, the CDR3 is TGTGCCAGCTGGGTAGGAGGCTCTGGAAACACCATATATTTT.

There are a few counts of this clone. The V and J genes are TRBV21-1 and TRBJ1-5; TRBD1, the table's D call, lacks a check against the DNA. TRBV21-1 is classified as a pseudogene. This CDR3 region has 20 residues. CDR3 nucleotides: TGTGCCAGCAGCGCCCCACGGGACAGCCAGCTGCCGGGGAGCAATCAGCCCCAGCATTTT. Amino acids: CASSAPRDSQLPGSNQPQHF.

The chain uses TRBV7-2 and TRBJ2-3; 9 bases align to TRBD2. Germline CDR1 reads SGHTA; CDR2 reads FQGNSA. The CDR3 is 17 residues long. The V and J ends lost 2 bases and 7 bases, in that order; junction bases with no gene match: 13. The CDR3 reads CASSLKASSGNSNTQYF. CDR3 bases: TGTGCCAGCAGCTTAAAAGCTTCTAGCGGGAACTCTAATACGCAGTATTTT.

CDR3 bases: TGTGCCAGCAGCCAAATAAGCTCCTACGAGCAGTACTTC. Protein product: CASSQISSYEQYF. The genes are TRBV13 and TRBJ2-7; D is unresolved. Germline loops: CDR1 PRHDT, CDR2 FYEKMQ (reference sequence). The V and J ends lost 5 bases and 0 bases respectively, with 8 bases between them. This CDR3 region has 13 residues.

V gene TRBV2 combines with J gene TRBJ2-6; possibly TRBD1 or TRBD2 for D (7 bases each). CDR1 SNHLY and CDR2 FYNNEI come from the germline V gene. The CDR3 is made up of 15 amino acids. Between the trimmed V and J ends, which lost 8 bases and 0 bases, there was a span of 11 bases. The CDR3 DNA follows: TGTGCCAGCGGGGGGGACAGCTCTGGGGCCAACGTCCTGACTTTC. Translated, it gives CASGGDSSGANVLTF.

The gene calls are TRBV18 and TRBJ1-4; D gene uncertain. The germline V and J ends were trimmed by 4 bases and 0 bases, with 9 bases remaining between them. The V gene's germline CDR1 is KGHSH and CDR2 LQKENI. This CDR3 region has 15 residues. The CDR3 region has the DNA TGTGCCAGCTCACTGAACACCCCAACTAATGAAAAACTGTTTTTT. Its protein product is CASSLNTPTNEKLFF. Looking up the rest from reference TRBV18 and TRBJ1-4 gives the full variable domain: NAGVMQNPRHLVRRRGQEARLRCSPMKGHSHVYWYRQLPEEGLKFMVYLQKENIIDESGMPKERFSAEFPKEGPSILRIQQVVRGDSAAYFCASSLNTPTNEKLFFGSGTQLSVL.

The gene calls are TRBV3-1 (or the pseudogene TRBV3-2) and TRBJ1-3; D might be TRBD1 (6 bases). Germline loops: CDR1 LGHDT, CDR2 YNNKEL (reference sequence). The CDR3 consists of 15 residues. Trimming removed 1 base from V and 4 bases from J, with 11 bases in between. The CDR3 coding sequence is TGTGCCAGCAGCCAAGGGACAGCCGCCGGAAACACCATATATTTT. Translated, it gives CASSQGTAAGNTIYF.

The chain recombines TRBV6-4 with TRBJ1-3, with a tentative D call TRBD1 (5 bases). The germline gives CDR1 MRHNA, CDR2 SNTAGT. This CDR3 has 15 residues. Between the trimmed V and J ends, which lost 4 bases and 4 bases, there was a span of 14 bases. The CDR3 region has the DNA TGTGCCAGCAGTGCCGGAGGAGGGGTCGGAAACACCATATATTTT. Protein: CASSAGGGVGNTIYF.

The J gene is TRBJ1-1, the V gene TRBV9, with D uncertain. Germline loops: CDR1 SGDLS, CDR2 YYNGEE. CDR3 length equals 18 residues. Deletions cut 0 bases from V and 0 bases from J, with 18 bases between. The CDR3 nucleotides are TGTGCCAGCAGCGTAGGAGATGGAAAGTATCACTTGAACACTGAAGCTTTCTTT. Translated: CASSVGDGKYHLNTEAFF. Using reference TRBV9 and TRBJ1-1 for the parts outside the CDR3, the full variable domain is DSGVTQTPKHLITATGQRVTLRCSPRSGDLSVYWYQQSLDQGLQFLIQYYNGEERAKGNILERFSAQQFPDLHSELNLSSLELGDSALYFCASSVGDGKYHLNTEAFFGQGTRLTVV.

V usage is TRBV3-1 (or the pseudogene TRBV3-2) and J usage is TRBJ1-2, with D possibly matching TRBD1 (6 bases). Germline V gene data show CDR1 as LGHDT and CDR2 as YNNKEL (reference sequence). V lost 1 base, J lost 6 bases, and 18 bases lay in between. The CDR3 is 16 amino acids. CDR3 nucleotide sequence: TGTGCCAGCAGCCAAGCCCCGGGTCCCGGGGGGCATGGCTACACCTTC. Protein sequence: CASSQAPGPGGHGYTF.

V and J are TRBV28 and TRBJ2-3, with 8 bases matching TRBD2. The germline gives CDR1 MDHEN, CDR2 SYDVKM. The CDR3 length is 15 residues. V trimming: 2 bases; J trimming: 4 bases; junction bases outside the gene matches: 5. This CDR3 is CASSLVSGGADTQYF. CDR3 in DNA: TGTGCCAGCAGTTTAGTCAGCGGGGGCGCAGATACGCAGTATTTT.

The CDR3 DNA reads as TGTGCCAGCAGCCACACCGGGCCCCGTGCAGATACGCAGTATTTT. It codes for CASSHTGPRADTQYF. The chain carries TRBV7-3 and TRBJ2-3; D gene unclear. The CDR3 has 15 residues. Looked up from germline, CDR1 is SGHTA and CDR2 is FQGTGA. The V and J ends lost 5 bases and 4 bases respectively, with 16 bases between them.

The V call is TRBV6-6, the J call TRBJ1-5, with D perhaps matching TRBD1 (5 bases). This CDR3 has 16 residues. The V and J ends lost 6 bases and 1 base respectively, with 16 bases between them. Germline values: CDR1 MNHNY, CDR2 SVGAGI (reference sequence). The CDR3 spells CASSPARDYSNQPQHF. DNA of the CDR3: TGTGCCAGCAGCCCCGCCCGGGACTACAGCAATCAGCCCCAGCATTTT.

V usage is TRBV18 and J usage is TRBJ1-1, with D tentatively TRBD1 (5 bases). Trimming pared 4 bases from V and 0 bases from J, leaving 6 bases between. The CDR3 is 13 amino acids. The germline V gene has CDR1 KGHSH and CDR2 LQKENI. This CDR3 is CASSRQLNTEAFF. CDR3 DNA: TGTGCCAGCTCACGACAGTTGAACACTGAAGCTTTCTTT.

This chain uses TRBV9 with TRBJ2-2, with D unresolved. The CDR3 has 13 residues. Germline V CDR1 and CDR2: SGDLS, YYNGEE. Trimming stripped 4 bases from V and 6 bases from J, with 10 bases between. The CDR3 region is CASSPSGPGELFF. In DNA, the CDR3 is TGTGCCAGCAGCCCTTCAGGTCCCGGGGAGCTGTTTTTT.

The chain joins TRBV9 to TRBJ2-2; D is uncertain. Germline CDR1 and CDR2: SGDLS and YYNGEE. The CDR3 is 12 amino acids. Trimming pared 0 bases from V and 6 bases from J, leaving 3 bases between. This CDR3 is CASSVEPGELFF. The CDR3, as DNA: TGTGCCAGCAGCGTAGAGCCCGGGGAGCTGTTTTTT.

V gene TRBV9 combines with J gene TRBJ1-3; D is unclear. Germline V CDR1 and CDR2: SGDLS, YYNGEE. The CDR3 is made up of 13 amino acids. The V and J ends lost 1 base and 12 bases respectively, with 14 bases between them. The chain's CDR3 is CASSVKSGAGIYF. DNA for the CDR3: TGTGCCAGCAGCGTAAAGTCGGGCGCCGGCATATATTTT.

V and J are TRBV28 and TRBJ2-3, with TRBD1 as a possible D gene (5 bases). CDR3 size: 12 residues. Trimming took off 4 bases at V and 9 bases at J, with 11 bases between the two ends. Germline V gene sequence: CDR1 MDHEN, CDR2 SYDVKM. CDR3 loop: CASSSTDVTQYF. CDR3 sequence (DNA): TGTGCCAGCAGTTCGACAGATGTGACGCAGTATTTT.

This rearrangement joins TRBV6-5 to TRBJ2-7; maybe TRBD1 (6 bases). The CDR3 sequence is 12 residues long. From germline, CDR1 is MNHEY and CDR2 SVGAGI. V was clipped by 5 bases and J by 6 bases, with 11 bases between them. This CDR3 is CASSNRESEQYV. The CDR3 nucleotides read TGTGCCAGCAGTAACAGGGAATCCGAGCAGTACGTC.